Listed below are T cell receptor beta chains from one sample, sequenced in a study of beta chain features in type 1 diabetes. Clones were sequenced by immunoSEQ multiplex PCR, and TCRdb holds only the in-frame ones, with some missing. This sample carries 500,000 to 800,000 clones, 9.5% to 15% of them seen once, and the ten largest clones take 0.095% to 0.15%. The specimen was naive CD4+ T cells from blood. The origin of the receptors is a man aged 30 to 39 with type 1 diabetes. The CDR3 runs from the conserved cysteine through the conserved F or W. The D gene is left open where the match is weak. Not all rows give a size; the values are once, few, many and, for expanded clones, a class.

size | D | J | V | length | CDR3 | DNA
few | TRBD1 | TRBJ2-7 | TRBV7-2 | 14 | CASSSRQGAYEQYF | TGTGCCAGCAGCTCCCGACAGGGGGCCTACGAGCAGTACTTC
- | - | TRBJ2-7 | TRBV6-1 | 15 | CASRLNRAGAYEQYF | TGTGCCAGCAGACTCAATAGGGCAGGGGCCTACGAGCAGTACTTC
- | - | TRBJ2-7 | TRBV6-5 | 15 | CASSYSEAEAHEQYF | TGTGCCAGCAGTTACTCAGAGGCGGAGGCCCACGAGCAGTACTTC
few | - | TRBJ2-3 | TRBV28 | 15 | CASSLSLTGRDTQYF | TGTGCCAGCAGTTTGTCCCTTACAGGGAGAGATACGCAGTATTTT
few | TRBD1 | TRBJ1-6 | TRBV10-3 | 13 | CAIGDRDNSPLHF | TGTGCCATCGGGGACAGGGATAATTCACCCCTCCACTTT
- | - | TRBJ1-2 | TRBV7-9 | 14 | CASSLDGGLYGYTF | TGTGCCAGCAGCTTAGACGGGGGGTTGTATGGCTACACCTTC
few | - | TRBJ2-2 | TRBV7-2 | 15 | CASSQLGLNTGELFF | TGTGCCAGCAGCCAGCTCGGACTAAACACCGGGGAGCTGTTTTTT
- | - | TRBJ1-2 | TRBV7-9 | 14 | CASSLEVGNYGYTF | TGTGCCAGCAGCCTAGAAGTCGGAAACTATGGCTACACCTTC
once | TRBD1 | TRBJ2-7 | TRBV7-8 | 15 | CASSLGQGKLNEQYF | TGTGCCAGCAGCTTAGGACAGGGGAAGCTCAACGAGCAGTACTTC
- | TRBD1 | TRBJ2-7 | TRBV27 | 15 | CASSGGDRATYEQYF | TGTGCCAGCAGTGGGGGGGACAGGGCGACCTACGAGCAGTACTTC
- | TRBD1 | TRBJ1-2 | TRBV18 | 13 | CASSGDRSYGYTF | TGTGCCAGCTCCGGGGACAGAAGCTATGGCTACACCTTC
once | - | TRBJ2-5 | TRBV7-2 | 17 | CASSPPRAAGYQETQYF | TGTGCCAGCAGCCCACCCCGTGCCGCGGGATACCAAGAGACCCAGTACTTC
few | TRBD1 | TRBJ1-4 | TRBV29-1 | 10 | CSAGQGTLFF | TGCAGCGCGGGACAGGGGACGCTGTTTTTT
few | - | TRBJ1-1 | TRBV2 | 13 | CASIGSGNTEAFF | TGTGCCAGCATAGGTTCAGGTAACACTGAAGCTTTCTTT
- | - | TRBJ1-1 | TRBV29-1 | 14 | CSVGEGGGNTEAFF | TGCAGCGTTGGAGAGGGCGGGGGGAACACTGAAGCTTTCTTT
few | - | TRBJ2-3 | TRBV6-1 | 15 | CASSVSGSSTDTQYF | TGTGCCAGCAGTGTTTCGGGATCTAGCACAGATACGCAGTATTTT
- | - | TRBJ2-1 | TRBV25-1 | 14 | CASTPGTVPNEQFF | TGTGCCAGCACCCCAGGGACGGTACCAAATGAGCAGTTCTTC
few | - | TRBJ2-1 | TRBV5-1 | 12 | CASSLTHNEQFF | TGCGCCAGCAGCTTGACTCACAATGAGCAGTTCTTC
- | TRBD1 | TRBJ2-7 | TRBV5-4 | 14 | CASSDTRGPYEQYF | TGTGCCAGCAGCGACACCAGGGGGCCTTACGAGCAGTACTTC
few | - | TRBJ2-1 | TRBV5-1 | 15 | CASSLEGRTYNEQFF | TGCGCCAGCAGCTTGGAGGGTCGTACCTACAATGAGCAGTTCTTC
few | - | TRBJ2-5 | TRBV6-5 | 13 | CASSPTGRETQYF | TGTGCCAGCAGCCCCACAGGCCGGGAGACCCAGTACTTC
few | - | TRBJ1-6 | TRBV5-6 | 15 | CASSLFQLRGSPLHF | TGTGCCAGCAGCTTATTTCAACTTCGGGGTTCACCCCTCCACTTT
few | - | TRBJ2-3 | TRBV11-2 | 16 | CASSLTGQASTDTQYF | TGTGCCAGCAGCTTAACGGGGCAGGCCAGCACAGATACGCAGTATTTT
- | - | TRBJ1-2 | TRBV30 | 13 | CAWSVSREGGYTF | TGTGCCTGGAGTGTTTCAAGAGAAGGCGGCTACACCTTC
- | - | TRBJ2-2 | TRBV6-5 | 13 | CAVLRGNTGELFF | TGTGCCGTACTTCGGGGGAACACCGGGGAGCTGTTTTTT
few | - | TRBJ2-3 | TRBV5-5 | 13 | CASRLLEADTQYF | TGTGCCAGCAGACTATTGGAGGCAGATACGCAGTATTTT
- | - | TRBJ1-5 | TRBV19 | 12 | CASSRGNQPQHF | TGTGCCAGTAGTAGGGGCAATCAGCCCCAGCATTTT
- | - | TRBJ1-1 | TRBV5-1 | 15 | CASSSTTGPDTEAFF | TGCGCCAGCAGCTCGACTACAGGGCCGGACACTGAAGCTTTCTTT
few | - | TRBJ2-7 | TRBV25-1 | 14 | CASSLGGRSYEQYF | TGTGCCAGCAGTTTGGGGGGAAGGAGCTACGAGCAGTACTTC
- | - | TRBJ2-7 | TRBV2 | 14 | CASRSQGISYEQYF | TGTGCCAGCAGGTCCCAGGGTATCTCCTACGAGCAGTACTTC
- | - | TRBJ2-7 | TRBV7-9 | 14 | CASSLTAQAYEQYF | TGTGCCAGCAGCTTAACCGCGCAAGCCTACGAGCAGTACTTC
- | - | TRBJ1-6 | TRBV2 | 14 | CASSEAKVWSPLHF | TGTGCCAGCAGTGAAGCCAAGGTTTGGTCACCCCTCCACTTT
- | TRBD1 | TRBJ1-1 | TRBV19 | 15 | CASSRRDRAWTEAFF | TGTGCCAGTAGTAGACGGGACAGGGCTTGGACTGAAGCTTTCTTT
- | TRBD1 | TRBJ2-1 | TRBV6-6 | 12 | CASSDRGMEQFF | TGTGCCAGCAGTGACAGGGGAATGGAGCAGTTCTTC
few | - | TRBJ1-5 | TRBV19 | 13 | CASSRGVDQPQHF | TGTGCCAGTAGTAGGGGGGTGGATCAGCCCCAGCATTTT
- | - | TRBJ2-6 | TRBV29-1 | 12 | CSVRSEANVLTF | TGCAGCGTTCGCTCTGAGGCCAACGTCCTGACTTTC
few | - | TRBJ1-6 | TRBV14 | 13 | CASSQDQNSPLHF | TGTGCCAGCAGCCAAGATCAGAATTCACCCCTCCACTTT
- | - | TRBJ1-5 | TRBV28 | 15 | CASSQGDFSNQPQHF | TGTGCCAGCAGTCAAGGGGATTTTAGCAATCAGCCCCAGCATTTT
few | - | TRBJ2-1 | TRBV29-1 | 13 | CSVSRTPYNEQFF | TGCAGCGTTTCCAGGACACCTTACAATGAGCAGTTCTTC
- | - | TRBJ1-1 | TRBV6-4 | 14 | CASSETGTGTEAFF | TGTGCCAGCAGCGAAACAGGAACCGGCACTGAAGCTTTCTTT
- | - | TRBJ1-5 | TRBV7-8 | 16 | CASSFGGTGRNQPQHF | TGTGCCAGCAGCTTTGGGGGGACGGGCCGTAATCAGCCCCAGCATTTT
few | - | TRBJ2-3 | TRBV4-3 | 13 | CASSQDAWNTQYF | TGCGCCAGCAGCCAAGATGCCTGGAATACGCAGTATTTT
- | - | TRBJ1-4 | TRBV19 | 14 | CASSIRTTNEKLFF | TGTGCCAGTAGTATTCGGACAACTAATGAAAAACTGTTTTTT
few | TRBD1 | TRBJ2-4 | TRBV6-5 | 16 | CASSYSTGSAKNIQYF | TGTGCCAGCAGTTACTCGACAGGGTCGGCCAAAAACATTCAGTACTTC
few | - | TRBJ2-6 | TRBV7-6 | 15 | CASSRRGSGANVLTF | TGTGCCAGCAGCCGACGTGGCTCTGGGGCCAACGTCCTGACTTTC
few | - | TRBJ1-5 | TRBV10-3 | 15 | CAISPTGNSNQPQHF | TGTGCCATCAGTCCGACGGGGAATAGCAATCAGCCCCAGCATTTT
- | - | TRBJ2-7 | TRBV28 | 12 | CGTGTQNYEQYF | TGCGGCACCGGGACACAAAACTACGAGCAGTACTTC
few | - | TRBJ2-7 | TRBV30 | 12 | CAWSAFSYEQYF | TGTGCCTGGAGTGCCTTCTCCTACGAGCAGTACTTC
few | TRBD1 | TRBJ1-3 | TRBV5-1 | 13 | CASGTGDEDTIYF | TGCGCCAGCGGGACAGGGGACGAAGACACCATATATTTT
few | TRBD1 | TRBJ2-5 | TRBV5-1 | 13 | CASSFTGEETQYF | TGCGCCAGCTCCTTTACAGGGGAAGAGACCCAGTACTTC
few | TRBD1 | TRBJ1-2 | TRBV5-4 | 15 | CASSPGTATNYGYTF | TGTGCCAGCAGTCCCGGGACAGCTACTAACTATGGCTACACCTTC
- | TRBD1 | TRBJ1-2 | TRBV9 | 14 | CASSTETGPKGYTF | TGTGCCAGCAGCACAGAGACAGGGCCTAAGGGCTACACCTTC
- | - | TRBJ2-7 | TRBV27 | 13 | CASRPRAWREQYF | TGTGCCAGCAGACCGAGGGCATGGCGGGAGCAGTACTTC
few | TRBD1 | TRBJ1-2 | TRBV5-4 | 18 | CASSPNPGGPLTNYGYTF | TGTGCCAGCAGCCCCAACCCAGGGGGGCCTCTCACTAACTATGGCTACACCTTC
- | - | TRBJ2-6 | TRBV4-3 | 16 | CASSPAGSSGANVLTF | TGCGCCAGCAGCCCGGCAGGCTCCTCTGGGGCCAACGTCCTGACTTTC
- | - | TRBJ1-1 | TRBV7-2 | 12 | CASGNRNTEAFF | TGTGCCAGCGGCAACCGGAACACTGAAGCTTTCTTT